Below, one T cell receptor beta chain is given with its context. Antigen specificity is unknown. The study left out patients who had uncontrolled infection, other autoimmune disease, pregnancy or lactation. In making diagnoses, clinical symptoms, serum thyroxine and TRAb, thyroid ultrasound and orbital computed tomography were all used. A roughly 9.1 ml volume of fresh peripheral blood provided the PBMCs. The data derive from a study of T cells in Graves' hyperthyroidism and ophthalmopathy. General observations from the study: Also found in blood were most expanded thyroid clonotypes above 0.001.

TCR beta CDR3 regions were amplified from RNA. HTBI primers drove first-round RT-PCR of the TCR CDR3. TCRdb re-called the multiplex PCR reads through MiXCR, storing one row per CDR3 protein. The sample has around 50,000 distinct CDR3 sequences, 48% seen once; the top ten hold roughly a tenth. This receptor was taken from a woman aged 45-65 years with Graves' ophthalmopathy. Sequencing was done on a sample of blood.

DNA of the CDR3: TGCGCCAGCACCCCCGGGACAGTCAGGACCCTCTATGGCTACACCTTC. Translation: CASTPGTVRTLYGYTF. J is TRBJ1-2 and V is TRBV10-2; the match to TRBD1 covers 7 bases. Looked up from germline, CDR1 is WSHSY and CDR2 is SAAADI. J was trimmed by 4 bases and V by 7 bases; bases with no gene match: 15. This CDR3 spans 16 amino acids.